These 8 T cell receptor beta chains were sequenced from one sample in a study of blood T cell repertoires in COVID-19. This table comes from immunoSEQ multiplex PCR, and its TCRdb copy is limited to in-frame clones, with some not included. The repertoire holds 85,000 to 130,000 clones, with 75% to 95% as singletons. The sample consisted of peripheral blood. These receptors originate from a human donor in a cohort sampled during active COVID-19.

This clone was counted once. V gene TRBV19 combines with J gene TRBJ2-1; D may be TRBD1 (5 bases). From germline, CDR1 is LNHDA and CDR2 SQIVND (reference sequence). V lost 7 bases and J 2 bases, leaving 12 bases between the germline ends. The CDR3 loop spans 14 amino acids. Here the CDR3 reads CASMVGLTYNEQFF. The CDR3 DNA is TGTGCCAGTATGGTGGGGCTAACCTACAATGAGCAGTTCTTC. Supplemented by reference TRBV19 and TRBJ2-1, the full variable domain reads DGGITQSPKYLFRKEGQNVTLSCEQNLNHDAMYWYRQDPGQGLRLIYYSQIVNDFQKGDIAEGYSVSREKKESFPLTVTSAQKNPTAFYLCASMVGLTYNEQFFGPGTRLTVL.

DNA for the CDR3: TGTGCCAGCTCACCGGCGGGGGCCACAGGGAGCGGGGAGCTGTTTTTT. Amino acid sequence: CASSPAGATGSGELFF. This chain links TRBV18 with TRBJ2-2; tentative D call: TRBD2 (7 bases). The CDR3 is 16 amino acids. Per the germline V gene, CDR1 is KGHSH and CDR2 is LQKENI. V lost 3 bases to trimming and J lost 7 bases, with 18 bases between them.

This clone was found a few times. The chain has TRBV5-1 and TRBJ1-6, with 10 bases fitting TRBD1. Trimming cost V 7 bases and J 0 bases; bases outside gene matches: 7. The CDR3 runs to 17 residues. Germline-derived CDR1 and CDR2 are SGHRS and YFSETQ. The CDR3 here is CASGTGARSSYNSPLHF. The CDR3 region has the DNA TGCGCCAGCGGGACAGGGGCTCGTAGCTCCTATAATTCACCCCTCCACTTT.

The chain uses TRBV11-2 and TRBJ1-1; D remains ambiguous. The CDR3 is made up of 15 amino acids. V was shortened by 4 bases and J by 1 base, with 13 bases between the two germline ends. The germline CDR1 and CDR2 sequences are SGHAT and FQNNGV. DNA of the CDR3: TGTGCCAGCAGCTCCCAGGCCGTTTCGAACACTGAAGCTTTCTTT. This codes for CASSSQAVSNTEAFF. The whole variable domain, remainder taken from reference TRBV11-2 and TRBJ1-1, is EAGVAQSPRYKIIEKRQSVAFWCNPISGHATLYWYQQILGQGPKLLIQFQNNGVVDDSQLPKDRFSAERLKGVDSTLKIQPAKLEDSAVYLCASSSQAVSNTEAFFGQGTRLTVV.

This clone has just one count. V and J are TRBV4-3 and TRBJ1-2; TRBD1 is a possible D gene (5 bases). Germline V gene data show CDR1 as LGHNA and CDR2 as YSLEER. There are 15 residues in the CDR3. Trimming removed 4 bases at V and 4 bases at J, with 16 bases between. The CDR3: CASSPQGLRSYGYTF. The CDR3 DNA reads TGCGCCAGCAGCCCCCAGGGTCTACGTTCCTATGGCTACACCTTC.

The chain combines TRBV4-1 with TRBJ1-5, with D maybe TRBD1 (6 bases). CDR3 length: 16 residues. V lost 0 bases to trimming and J lost 5 bases, with 14 bases between them. CDR1 and CDR2 from the germline V gene are MGHRA and YSYEKL. CDR3 nucleotide sequence: TGCGCCAGCAGCCAAGAGCCAGGGGATCTCTATCAGCCCCAGCATTTT. It codes for CASSQEPGDLYQPQHF.

J is TRBJ1-1 and V is TRBV9, with 8 bases identical to TRBD1. CDR1 is SGDLS, CDR2 YYNGEE, per germline. The trim removed 3 bases at V and 1 base at J, leaving 8 bases unmatched. The CDR3 loop spans 16 amino acids. As DNA, the CDR3 is TGTGCCAGCAGCGCCAGGACAGGGAGGTCGAACACTGAAGCTTTCTTT. Protein: CASSARTGRSNTEAFF.

The chain joins TRBV13 to TRBJ2-2; weak D call: TRBD2 (5 bases). Per germline, CDR1 PRHDT and CDR2 FYEKMQ (reference sequence). The CDR3 consists of 15 residues. The ends were cut back, 5 bases at V and 5 bases at J, with 15 bases in the middle. The CDR3 reads CASSPRGFQTGELFF. The CDR3 DNA reads TGTGCCAGCAGCCCCCGGGGATTTCAGACCGGGGAGCTGTTTTTT.